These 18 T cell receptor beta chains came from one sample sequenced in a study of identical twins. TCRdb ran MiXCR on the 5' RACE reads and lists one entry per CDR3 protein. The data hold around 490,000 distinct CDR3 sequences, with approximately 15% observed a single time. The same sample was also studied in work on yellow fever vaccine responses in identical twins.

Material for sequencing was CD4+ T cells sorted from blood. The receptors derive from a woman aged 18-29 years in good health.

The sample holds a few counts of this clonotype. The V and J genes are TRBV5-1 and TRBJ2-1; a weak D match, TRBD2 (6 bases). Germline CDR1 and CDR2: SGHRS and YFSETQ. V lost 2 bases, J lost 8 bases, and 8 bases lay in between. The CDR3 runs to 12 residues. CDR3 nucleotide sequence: TGCGCCAGCAGCTTCGGGGGAGATGAGCAGTTCTTC. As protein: CASSFGGDEQFF.

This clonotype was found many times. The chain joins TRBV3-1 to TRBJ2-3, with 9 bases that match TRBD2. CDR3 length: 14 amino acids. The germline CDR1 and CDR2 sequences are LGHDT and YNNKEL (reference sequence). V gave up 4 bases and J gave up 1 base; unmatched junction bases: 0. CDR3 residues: CASSRTSGTDTQYF. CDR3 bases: TGTGCCAGCAGCCGGACTAGCGGCACAGATACGCAGTATTTT.

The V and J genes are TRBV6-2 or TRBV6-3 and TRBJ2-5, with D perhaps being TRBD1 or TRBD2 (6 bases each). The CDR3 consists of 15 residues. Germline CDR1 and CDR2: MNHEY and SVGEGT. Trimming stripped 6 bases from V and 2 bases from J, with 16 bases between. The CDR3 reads CASRSLGGLQETQYF. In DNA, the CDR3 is TGTGCCAGCAGGTCACTAGGGGGGTTACAAGAGACCCAGTACTTC.

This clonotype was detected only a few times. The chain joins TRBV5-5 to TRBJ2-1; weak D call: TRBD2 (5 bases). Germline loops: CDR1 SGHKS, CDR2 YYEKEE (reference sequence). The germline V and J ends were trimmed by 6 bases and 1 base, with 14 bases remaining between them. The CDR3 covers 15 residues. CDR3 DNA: TGTGCCAGCAACCTGGACTCTCCTTCCTACAATGAGCAGTTCTTC. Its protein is CASNLDSPSYNEQFF.

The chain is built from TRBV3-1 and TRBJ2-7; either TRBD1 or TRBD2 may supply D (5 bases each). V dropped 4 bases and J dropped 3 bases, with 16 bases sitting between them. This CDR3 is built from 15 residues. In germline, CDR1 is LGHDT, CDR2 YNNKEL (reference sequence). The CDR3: CASSRRDPGVYEQYF. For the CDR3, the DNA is TGTGCCAGCAGCCGCCGGGACCCCGGTGTCTACGAGCAGTACTTC.

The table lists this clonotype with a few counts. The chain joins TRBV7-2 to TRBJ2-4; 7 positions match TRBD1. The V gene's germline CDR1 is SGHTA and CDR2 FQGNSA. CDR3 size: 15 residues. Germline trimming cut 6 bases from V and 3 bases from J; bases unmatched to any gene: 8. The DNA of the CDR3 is TGTGCCAGCAGGATAGGGGGCCTGGACAAAAACATTCAGTACTTC. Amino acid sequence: CASRIGGLDKNIQYF.

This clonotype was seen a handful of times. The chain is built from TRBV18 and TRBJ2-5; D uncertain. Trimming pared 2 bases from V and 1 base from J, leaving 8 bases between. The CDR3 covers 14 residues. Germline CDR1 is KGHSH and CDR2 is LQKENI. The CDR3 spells CASSPSVGQETQYF. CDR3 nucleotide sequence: TGTGCCAGCTCACCATCGGTTGGCCAAGAGACCCAGTACTTC. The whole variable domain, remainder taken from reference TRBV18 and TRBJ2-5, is NAGVMQNPRHLVRRRGQEARLRCSPMKGHSHVYWYRQLPEEGLKFMVYLQKENIIDESGMPKERFSAEFPKEGPSILRIQQVVRGDSAAYFCASSPSVGQETQYFGPGTRLLVL.

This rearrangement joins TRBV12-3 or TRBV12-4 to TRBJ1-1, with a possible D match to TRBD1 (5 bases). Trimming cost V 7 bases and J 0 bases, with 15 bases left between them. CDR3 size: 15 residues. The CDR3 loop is CASTLQAGMNTEAFF. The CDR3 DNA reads TGTGCCAGCACCCTTCAGGCAGGGATGAACACTGAAGCTTTCTTT.

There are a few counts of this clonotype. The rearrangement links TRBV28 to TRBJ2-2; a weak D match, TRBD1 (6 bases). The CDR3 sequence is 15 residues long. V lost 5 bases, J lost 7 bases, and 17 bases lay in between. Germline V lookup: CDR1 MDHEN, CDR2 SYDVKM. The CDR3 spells CASSPGQGSGGELFF. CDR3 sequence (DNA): TGTGCCAGCAGTCCTGGGCAGGGGTCGGGCGGGGAGCTGTTTTTT. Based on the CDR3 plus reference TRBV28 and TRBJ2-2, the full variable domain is DVKVTQSSRYLVKRTGEKVFLECVQDMDHENMFWYRQDPGLGLRLIYFSYDVKMKEKGDIPEGYSVSREKKERFSLILESASTNQTSMYLCASSPGQGSGGELFFGEGSRLTVL.

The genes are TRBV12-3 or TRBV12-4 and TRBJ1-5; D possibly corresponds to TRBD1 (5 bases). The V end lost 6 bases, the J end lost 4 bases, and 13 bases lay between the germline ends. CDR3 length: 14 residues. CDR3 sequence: CASRTSGENQPQHF. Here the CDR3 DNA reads TGTGCCAGCAGAACCTCGGGGGAGAATCAGCCCCAGCATTTT.

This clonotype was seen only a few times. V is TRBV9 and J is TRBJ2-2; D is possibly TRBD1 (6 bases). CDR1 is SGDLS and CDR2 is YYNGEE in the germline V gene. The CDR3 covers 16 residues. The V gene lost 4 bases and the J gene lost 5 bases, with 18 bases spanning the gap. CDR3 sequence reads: CASSSDRLSGTGELFF. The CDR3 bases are TGTGCCAGCAGCTCCGACAGGCTATCGGGAACCGGGGAGCTGTTTTTT.

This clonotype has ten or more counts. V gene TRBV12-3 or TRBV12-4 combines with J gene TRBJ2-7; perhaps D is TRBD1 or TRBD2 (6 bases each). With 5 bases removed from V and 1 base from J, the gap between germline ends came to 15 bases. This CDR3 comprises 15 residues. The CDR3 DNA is TGTGCCAGCAGTGCGCCCAAGGGGGGTTCCTACGAGCAGTACTTC. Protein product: CASSAPKGGSYEQYF.

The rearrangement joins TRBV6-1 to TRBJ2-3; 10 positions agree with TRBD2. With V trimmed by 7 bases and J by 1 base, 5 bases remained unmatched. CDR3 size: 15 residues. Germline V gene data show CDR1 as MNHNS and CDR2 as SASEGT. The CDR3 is CASTLLAGRTDTQYF. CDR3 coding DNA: TGTGCCAGCACCCTACTAGCGGGACGCACAGATACGCAGTATTTT.

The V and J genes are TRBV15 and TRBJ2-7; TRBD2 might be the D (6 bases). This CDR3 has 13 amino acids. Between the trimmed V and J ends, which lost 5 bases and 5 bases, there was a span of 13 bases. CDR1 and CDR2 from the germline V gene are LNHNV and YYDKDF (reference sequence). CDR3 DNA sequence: TGTGCCACCAGCGGAGGGCACGGGAACGAGCAGTACTTC. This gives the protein CATSGGHGNEQYF.

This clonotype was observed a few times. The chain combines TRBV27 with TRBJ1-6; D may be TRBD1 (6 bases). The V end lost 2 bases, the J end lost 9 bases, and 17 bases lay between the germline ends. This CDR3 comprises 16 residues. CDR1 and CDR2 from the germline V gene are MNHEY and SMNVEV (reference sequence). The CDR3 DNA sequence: TGTGCCAGCAGTTTAGAAGCCAGGGGACACAGTTCACCCCTCCACTTT. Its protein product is CASSLEARGHSSPLHF.

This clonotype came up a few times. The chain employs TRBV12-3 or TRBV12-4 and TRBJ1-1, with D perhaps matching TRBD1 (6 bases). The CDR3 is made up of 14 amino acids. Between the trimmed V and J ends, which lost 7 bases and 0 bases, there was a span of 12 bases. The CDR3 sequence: CASTGQTMNTEAFF. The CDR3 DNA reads TGTGCCAGCACTGGACAGACGATGAACACTGAAGCTTTCTTT.

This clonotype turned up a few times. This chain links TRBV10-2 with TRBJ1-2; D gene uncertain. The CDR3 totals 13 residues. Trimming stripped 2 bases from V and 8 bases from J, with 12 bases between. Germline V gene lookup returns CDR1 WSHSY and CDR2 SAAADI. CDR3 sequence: CASSEAVEGGYTF. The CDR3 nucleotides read TGCGCCAGCAGTGAGGCTGTAGAAGGGGGCTACACCTTC.

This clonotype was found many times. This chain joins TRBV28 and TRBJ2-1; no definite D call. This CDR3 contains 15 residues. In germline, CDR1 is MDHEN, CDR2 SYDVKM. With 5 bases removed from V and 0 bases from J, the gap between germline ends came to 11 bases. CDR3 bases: TGTGCCAGCAGTCCCGCGCCTAGCTCCTACAATGAGCAGTTCTTC. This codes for CASSPAPSSYNEQFF.